Below, one T cell receptor (beta chain) is given with its context. This sample is drawn from a study of blood T cell repertoires in COVID-19. Clinical history reported by participants formed the basis on which cohorts were assigned. Germline V CDR1 and CDR2: KGHDR, SFDVKD. After removal of 5 bases from V and 2 bases from J, the junction contained 15 bases not matched to a gene. The CDR3 consists of 18 residues. The method was immunoSEQ multiplex PCR; TCRdb's version includes in-frame clones alone and lacks a portion of them. This sample carries 310,000 or so clones, 70% to 90% of them seen once, and the ten largest clones take approximately 5.7%.

The chain is built from TRBV24-1 and TRBJ2-3; 7 nucleotides line up with TRBD2. This receptor was taken from a woman aged 40 to 50 who had recovered from COVID-19. Sequencing input: PBMCs or T cells enriched from blood (not recorded which). The CDR3 region is CATSGGLTRSTFTDTQYF. In DNA form, the CDR3 reads TGTGCCACCAGTGGGGGACTAACACGCAGCACCTTCACAGATACGCAGTATTTT.